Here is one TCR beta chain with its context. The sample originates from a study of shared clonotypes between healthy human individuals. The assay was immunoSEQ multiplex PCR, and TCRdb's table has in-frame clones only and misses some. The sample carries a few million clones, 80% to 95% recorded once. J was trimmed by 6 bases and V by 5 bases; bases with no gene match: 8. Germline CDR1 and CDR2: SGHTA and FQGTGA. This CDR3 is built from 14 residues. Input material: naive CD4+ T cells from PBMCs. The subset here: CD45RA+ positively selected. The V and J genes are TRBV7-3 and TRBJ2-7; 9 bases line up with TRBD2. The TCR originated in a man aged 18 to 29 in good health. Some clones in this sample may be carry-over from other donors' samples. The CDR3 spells CASSLTSGAVEQYF. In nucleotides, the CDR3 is TGTGCCAGCAGCCTGACTAGCGGTGCGGTCGAGCAGTACTTC.